These 15 T cell receptor beta chains were sequenced from one sample in a study of cytomegalovirus exposure and HLA in healthy donors. Use of 60 Vbeta and 13 Jbeta primers characterized the PCR. Clones were sequenced by immunoSEQ multiplex PCR, and TCRdb holds only the in-frame ones, with some missing. The sample lists over 100,000 clones; 77% were seen once. Source material: PBMCs. Every receptor here comes from a male donor in good health and CMV-seropositive.

The chain employs TRBV11-3 and TRBJ2-7, with TRBD1 matching 8 bases. Germline V CDR1 and CDR2: SGHNT, YENEEA. The CDR3 length is 15 residues. Trimming at V came to 8 bases and at J to 2 bases, leaving 11 bases not matched to a gene. Written as DNA, the CDR3 is TGTGCCAGCCGGTCCCGGGACAGGAGCCCCTACGAGCAGTACTTC. Its translation is CASRSRDRSPYEQYF.

Points on this clone: This specimen includes other DNA sequences encoding the same CDR3. V gene TRBV18 combines with J gene TRBJ1-5, with 10 bases aligning to TRBD1. Germline V lookup: CDR1 KGHSH, CDR2 LQKENI. The V segment lost 3 bases and the J segment 5 bases; nucleotides outside the gene matches: 1. The CDR3 runs to 14 residues. The CDR3 sequence is CASSPTGGDQPQHF. The CDR3 region has the DNA TGTGCCAGCTCACCGACAGGGGGCGATCAGCCCCAGCATTTT.

Comments on this clone: A far larger clone is off by one base, so a read error is likely. J is TRBJ2-7 and V is TRBV7-7; TRBD2 matches 7 bases. The J call is doubtful: the DNA matches TRBJ2-1 better. Germline lookup yields CDR1 SSHAT and CDR2 FNYEAQ (reference sequence). The CDR3 loop spans 15 amino acids. The CDR3 region has the DNA TGTGCCAGCAGCCAAGCGGGATGGTCCTACAATGAGCAGTTCTTC. As protein: CASSQAGWSYNEQFF.

This clone appeared a few times. The rearrangement links TRBV6-5 to TRBJ2-7; tentatively, D is TRBD1 (6 bases). From germline, CDR1 is MNHEY and CDR2 SVGAGI. The length of the CDR3 is 13 residues. The V end was cut by 7 bases, the J end by 4 bases, with 14 bases between. DNA for the CDR3: TGTGCCAGCAAGGCAGGGGTTGGGTACGAGCAGTACTTC. Encoded protein: CASKAGVGYEQYF.

This sequence joins TRBV19 and TRBJ2-5; D possibly corresponds to TRBD2 (6 bases). The end of the DNA fits TRBJ2-7 better, so the J call may be wrong. In germline, CDR1 is LNHDA, CDR2 SQIVND (reference sequence). The CDR3 consists of 16 residues. The DNA for the CDR3 is TGTGCCAGTAGTGTCGCCTCGGGACTGGGGGTCTACGAGCAGTACTTC. The encoded protein is CASSVASGLGVYEQYF.

This chain links TRBV5-1 with TRBJ2-2; 10 bases align to TRBD1. Germline V CDR1 and CDR2: SGHRS, YFSETQ. This CDR3 contains 14 residues. The junction had 5 bases not matched to a gene; V was cut back by 7 bases and J by 5 bases. In DNA form, the CDR3 reads TGCGCCAGCGACCGACAGGGGGCGACCGGGGAGCTGTTTTTT. This translates into CASDRQGATGELFF.

The chain couples TRBV12-5 to TRBJ1-2, with a weak D call TRBD1 (6 bases). CDR1 and CDR2 (germline): LGHNT, FRNRAP. CDR3 length: 16 amino acids. Trimming left V 1 base short and J 7 bases short, with 19 bases between. The CDR3 DNA is TGTGCTAGTGGTTTGGATCTCCATGACAGGTTGCGTGGCTACACCTTC. Its translation is CASGLDLHDRLRGYTF.

The chain carries TRBV28 and TRBJ2-7; 9 bases align to TRBD1. Germline lookup yields CDR1 MDHEN and CDR2 SYDVKM. The CDR3 consists of 15 residues. Trimming cost V 6 bases and J 0 bases; bases outside gene matches: 6. The CDR3 protein is CASRPDRGSSYEQYF. The CDR3 region has the DNA TGTGCCAGCAGGCCGGACAGGGGAAGCTCCTACGAGCAGTACTTC.

V usage is TRBV10-3 and J usage is TRBJ2-1, with D possibly matching TRBD1 (6 bases). Trimming stripped 7 bases from V and 3 bases from J, with 13 bases between. The CDR3 consists of 14 residues. Germline-derived CDR1 and CDR2 are ENHRY and SYGVKD. CDR3 amino acids: CAITAAGDYNEQFF. In DNA form, the CDR3 reads TGTGCCATCACCGCGGCAGGGGACTACAATGAGCAGTTCTTC.

The J gene is TRBJ2-5, the V gene TRBV2, with 10 bases identical to TRBD2. CDR1 SNHLY and CDR2 FYNNEI come from the germline V gene. The CDR3 sequence is 18 residues long. V lost 0 bases to trimming and J lost 5 bases; unmatched junction nucleotides: 12. The CDR3 loop is CASSEALLASGSGETQYF. The CDR3 DNA sequence: TGTGCCAGCAGTGAAGCGCTTCTGGCTAGCGGGAGTGGGGAGACCCAGTACTTC. The variable domain in full, with the rest retrieved from reference TRBV2 and TRBJ2-5, is EPEVTQTPSHQVTQMGQEVILRCVPISNHLYFYWYRQILGQKVEFLVSFYNNEISEKSEIFDDQFSVERPDGSNFTLKIRSTKLEDSAMYFCASSEALLASGSGETQYFGPGTRLLVL.

J is TRBJ2-1 and V is TRBV19, with TRBD2 identical over 7 bases. The germline CDR1 and CDR2 sequences are LNHDA and SQIVND (reference sequence). The V gene end was trimmed by 7 bases and the J gene end by 7 bases; junction bases not matched to a gene: 4. The CDR3 is 12 amino acids. In DNA form, the CDR3 reads TGTGCCAGTACAACTAGCGTTAATGAGCAGTTCTTC. Residues: CASTTSVNEQFF.

The J gene is TRBJ2-2, the V gene TRBV1; the D call TRBD2 from the table was never checked on the DNA. TRBV1 represents a pseudogene. The CDR3 contains 15 residues. The CDR3 region is CTSRRSAWEAGELFF. CDR3 DNA sequence: TGCACCAGCAGAAGGTCGGCCTGGGAGGCCGGGGAGCTGTTTTTT.

The chain has TRBV9 and TRBJ1-6; D is unresolved. Trimming stripped 0 bases from V and 6 bases from J, with 10 bases between. Germline CDR1 is SGDLS and CDR2 is YYNGEE. The CDR3 is made up of 15 amino acids. The CDR3 nucleotides are TGTGCCAGCAGCGTAGCCTTTCAGCGTAATTCACCCCTCCACTTT. This gives the protein CASSVAFQRNSPLHF.

This clone appeared once. Other DNA sequences in the sample encode the same CDR3. This rearrangement joins TRBV4-2 to TRBJ2-5, with 13 bases matching TRBD2. Germline V gives CDR1 LGHNA, CDR2 YNFKEQ. The CDR3 is 18 residues long. Germline trimming cut 5 bases from V and 5 bases from J; bases unmatched to any gene: 14. The CDR3 loop is CASSKTGTSGEGEETQYF. The CDR3 DNA reads TGTGCCAGCAGCAAGACCGGGACTAGCGGGGAGGGGGAGGAGACCCAGTACTTC.

The chain employs TRBV25-1 and TRBJ2-1, with D maybe TRBD1 (6 bases). The CDR3 totals 17 residues. Trimming took off 3 bases at V and 6 bases at J, with 21 bases between the two ends. CDR1 and CDR2 from the germline V gene are MGHDK and SYGVNS. CDR3: CASSDSINQQGFNEQFF. Written as DNA, the CDR3 is TGTGCCAGCAGTGATTCCATAAATCAACAGGGTTTCAATGAGCAGTTCTTC.